This entry features one T cell receptor (beta chain) sequence. Its cognate antigen is unknown. The CDR3 is 13 residues long. Trimming stripped 5 bases from V and 7 bases from J, with 12 bases between. CDR1 and CDR2 from the germline V gene are LNHDA and SQIVND (reference sequence). This entry is derived from a study of cytomegalovirus exposure and HLA in healthy donors. The study, taken as a whole, reports: With high specificity and sensitivity, the classifier reportedly diagnosed cytomegalovirus status. TCR beta sequences reportedly predicted most subjects' HLA-A and HLA-B alleles accurately.

The PCR ran on 60 Vbeta and 13 Jbeta primers. Generated by immunoSEQ multiplex PCR, the TCRdb table keeps only in-frame clones and is missing some. The sample table sets out some 55,000 clones. Sequencing input: PBMCs. V and J are TRBV19 and TRBJ1-5, with a tentative D call TRBD1 (5 bases). The receptor was derived from a man between 18 and 29 years old in good health and CMV-seropositive. CDR3 protein: CASSGIRAQPQHF. Here the CDR3 DNA reads TGTGCCAGTAGTGGCATCAGGGCCCAGCCCCAGCATTTT.